A selection of T cell receptor beta chains follows, all from one sample in a study of T cell responses to AZD1222 COVID-19 vaccine. TCRdb's table, derived via immunoSEQ multiplex PCR, lists solely in-frame clones and lacks some. The sample consists of some 130,000 clones, more than 75% of them appearing once. The source material was peripheral blood, sampled on day 0 of AZD1222 vaccination. These receptors all stem from an adult in good health. Both conserved end residues are part of each CDR3. Fields, in order: CDR3 protein, CDR3 DNA, J gene, V gene, D gene, clone size. D genes are given only for firm matches. Clone size is not always given. Where it is, it says once, few, many or a class for expanded clones.

CASSHPRGGGEKLFF	TGTGCCAGCAGTCACCCTCGGGGAGGAGGGGAAAAACTGTTTTTT	TRBJ1-4	TRBV28	NA	NA
CASSSEQGRSSPLHF	TGTGCCAGCTCATCGGAACAGGGCCGAAGTTCACCCCTCCACTTT	TRBJ1-6	TRBV18	NA	NA
CASSRGPPGNQPQHF	TGTGCCAGCAGTCGGGGTCCCCCGGGCAATCAGCCCCAGCATTTT	TRBJ1-5	TRBV2	NA	NA
CATKVVRYGTEAFF	TGTGCCACGAAAGTAGTGAGATATGGGACTGAAGCTTTCTTT	TRBJ1-1	TRBV6-5	NA	NA
CASSGDSAFSPLHF	TGTGCCAGCAGTGGGGACAGCGCCTTTTCACCCCTCCACTTT	TRBJ1-6	TRBV2	TRBD1	NA
CSVEEGLGNTIYF	TGCAGCGTTGAAGAGGGCCTGGGAAACACCATATATTTT	TRBJ1-3	TRBV29-1	NA	NA
CSGGQLVSEQFF	TGCAGCGGGGGACAGCTCGTAAGTGAGCAGTTCTTC	TRBJ2-1	TRBV29-1	TRBD1	once
CASSPRLMISGQGSTDTQYF	TGTGCCAGCAGCCCCAGGCTAATGATTTCGGGACAGGGGAGCACAGATACGCAGTATTTT	TRBJ2-3	TRBV5-4	TRBD1	once
CASSKGQGNTEAFF	TGTGCCAGCAGTAAGGGGCAGGGGAACACTGAAGCTTTCTTT	TRBJ1-1	TRBV2	NA	NA
CASSIDENTEAFF	TGTGCCAGCAGCATTGACGAGAACACTGAAGCTTTCTTT	TRBJ1-1	TRBV12-3/TRBV12-4	NA	NA
CASSPHGAGELFF	TGTGCCAGCAGCCCCCACGGGGCCGGGGAGCTGTTTTTT	TRBJ2-2	TRBV14	NA	NA
CATSDGTGGQETQYF	TGTGCCACCAGTGATGGGACAGGGGGTCAAGAGACCCAGTACTTC	TRBJ2-5	TRBV24-1	TRBD1	NA
CASSTVRGGFNQHF	TGTGCCAGCAGCACTGTAAGAGGGGGCTTCAACCAGCATTTT	TRBJ1-5	TRBV6-2/TRBV6-3	TRBD1	NA
CASRRQASYEQYF	TGTGCCAGCCGTCGACAAGCCTCCTACGAGCAGTACTTC	TRBJ2-7	TRBV2	NA	few
CASSPQMRQGSPLHF	TGTGCCAGCAGCCCCCAGATGCGACAGGGATCACCCCTCCACTTT	TRBJ1-6	TRBV7-2	TRBD1	NA
CASSHTTGGHDEQFF	TGTGCCAGCAGCCACACGACAGGGGGCCACGATGAGCAGTTCTTC	TRBJ2-1	TRBV7-3	TRBD1	NA
CASSFDEGLSRGYTF	TGTGCCAGCAGCTTCGATGAGGGGCTCTCAAGGGGCTACACCTTC	TRBJ1-2	TRBV7-9	NA	NA
CASSETGSGTGELFF	TGTGCCAGCAGTGAGACGGGTTCGGGCACCGGGGAGCTGTTTTTT	TRBJ2-2	TRBV2	NA	NA
CASSLDPVTQAFF	TGTGCCAGCAGCTTAGACCCTGTGACACAAGCTTTCTTT	TRBJ1-1	TRBV7-2	NA	NA
CASSPLLDQPQHF	TGTGCCAGCTCACCGCTTTTAGATCAGCCCCAGCATTTT	TRBJ1-5	TRBV18	NA	NA
CASSTIGTGRDEAFF	TGTGCCAGCAGCACGATCGGGACAGGGAGGGATGAAGCTTTCTTT	TRBJ1-1	TRBV6-5	TRBD1	NA
CASGGVRAGLTGAFF	TGTGCCAGCGGGGGGGTGAGGGCAGGATTAACGGGAGCTTTCTTT	TRBJ1-1	TRBV28	NA	few
CASSPRPGGPFYGYTF	TGTGCCAGCAGCCCTCGGCCCGGGGGCCCCTTCTATGGCTACACCTTC	TRBJ1-2	TRBV9	NA	NA
CAISEVGTEAFF	TGTGCCATCAGTGAGGTAGGGACTGAAGCTTTCTTT	TRBJ1-1	TRBV10-3	NA	once
CAWSVYPMGNPYNEQFF	TGTGCCTGGAGTGTATACCCCATGGGGAACCCCTACAATGAGCAGTTCTTC	TRBJ2-1	TRBV30	NA	NA
CASSQDQAYGYTF	TGTGCCAGCAGCCAAGATCAAGCCTATGGCTACACCTTC	TRBJ1-2	TRBV14	NA	once
CASSRSGQGTTGELFF	TGCGCCAGCAGTCGGTCGGGACAGGGGACCACCGGGGAGCTGTTTTTT	TRBJ2-2	TRBV5-1	TRBD1	NA